Shown below are 21 T cell receptor beta chains from a single sample sequenced in a study of identical twins. One entry per CDR3 protein results from TCRdb running MiXCR on the 5' RACE reads. This table has about 490,000 distinct CDR3 sequences, about 15% appearing once. These same data were also listed under a study on yellow fever vaccine responses in identical twins.

The sequenced sample consisted of CD4+ T cells sorted from blood. These receptors all come from a woman under 30 in good health.

This clonotype has more than one count but fewer than ten. The chain has TRBV27 and TRBJ1-1; D not certain. This CDR3 is built from 11 residues. CDR1 and CDR2 from the germline V gene are MNHEY and SMNVEV (reference sequence). V shed 7 bases and J shed 3 bases, with 6 bases lying between them. The CDR3 reads CASKVDTEAFF. The CDR3 coding sequence is TGTGCCAGCAAAGTGGACACTGAAGCTTTCTTT.

The chain carries TRBV24-1 and TRBJ2-3; 7 bases align to TRBD1. The CDR3 consists of 15 residues. The germline V gene encodes CDR1 KGHDR and CDR2 SFDVKD. V was pared by 3 bases and J by 2 bases, with 4 bases of the junction left unmatched. The CDR3 DNA is TGTGCCACCAGTGATCCGGGACAGTACACAGATACGCAGTATTTT. Protein sequence: CATSDPGQYTDTQYF.

V and J are TRBV27 and TRBJ2-7, with 10 bases matching TRBD2. Trimming at V came to 3 bases and at J to 6 bases, leaving 11 bases not matched to a gene. CDR3 length equals 16 residues. CDR1 and CDR2 from the germline V gene are MNHEY and SMNVEV (reference sequence). The CDR3 spells CASSFSLAGTSGEQYF. The CDR3 coding sequence is TGTGCCAGCAGTTTTTCACTAGCGGGGACGTCGGGCGAGCAGTACTTC.

The V gene is TRBV7-9, the J gene TRBJ2-2; TRBD2 matches 12 bases. The germline V gene encodes CDR1 SEHNR and CDR2 FQNEAQ (reference sequence). The CDR3 contains 15 residues. V shed 5 bases, J shed 9 bases, and the junction held 7 bases outside the gene matches. The CDR3 reads CASSARLAGERELFF. The CDR3 region has the DNA TGTGCCAGCAGCGCCCGACTAGCGGGAGAACGGGAGCTGTTTTTT.

This clonotype was seen more than once but under ten times. V usage is TRBV12-3 or TRBV12-4 and J usage is TRBJ2-3, with D possibly being TRBD1 (5 bases). Trimming pared 3 bases from V and 5 bases from J, leaving 12 bases between. This CDR3 contains 14 residues. The CDR3 region is CASSFSGHGDTQYF. In DNA form, the CDR3 reads TGTGCCAGCAGTTTTTCAGGGCACGGAGATACGCAGTATTTT.

This chain connects TRBV6-1 to TRBJ2-5, with D maybe TRBD2 (5 bases). Trimming pared 5 bases from V and 5 bases from J, leaving 15 bases between. This CDR3 spans 14 amino acids. Per germline, CDR1 MNHNS and CDR2 SASEGT. CDR3 region: CASSPLGVRETQYF. The CDR3 region has the DNA TGTGCCAGCAGTCCCCTCGGGGTAAGGGAGACCCAGTACTTC.

The rearrangement uses TRBV10-3 and TRBJ1-4; 7 nucleotides line up with TRBD1. Trimming at V came to 8 bases and at J to 4 bases, leaving 4 bases not matched to a gene. CDR1 and CDR2 from the germline V gene are ENHRY and SYGVKD. The CDR3 is made up of 13 amino acids. The chain's CDR3 is CAIGDSLNEKLFF. The CDR3 coding sequence is TGTGCCATCGGGGACAGCCTTAATGAAAAACTGTTTTTT.

This clonotype was observed a few times. The chain joins TRBV6-2 or TRBV6-3 to TRBJ2-7; 7 nucleotides align to TRBD2. Germline assignment: CDR1 MNHEY and CDR2 SVGEGT. The V gene end was trimmed by 5 bases and the J gene end by 3 bases; junction bases not matched to a gene: 7. The CDR3 covers 14 residues. The CDR3 here is CASSTGLQLYEQYV. The CDR3 DNA reads as TGTGCCAGCAGTACGGGACTACAACTCTACGAGCAGTACGTC.

In its sample, this clonotype was seen a few times. V gene TRBV20-1 combines with J gene TRBJ1-1, with D perhaps matching TRBD1 (6 bases). The germline V gene encodes CDR1 DFQATT and CDR2 SNEGSKA (reference sequence). This CDR3 is built from 13 residues. V lost 4 bases, J lost 0 bases, and 9 bases lay in between. This chain's CDR3 is CSANRVMNTEAFF. As DNA, the CDR3 is TGCAGTGCTAACAGGGTGATGAACACTGAAGCTTTCTTT.

The chain couples TRBV9 to TRBJ2-6; D is ambiguous. The germline V gene has CDR1 SGDLS and CDR2 YYNGEE. Trimming left V 0 bases short and J 0 bases short, with 4 bases between. This CDR3 has 15 residues. CDR3 residues: CASSVASSGANVLTF. The DNA of the CDR3 is TGTGCCAGCAGCGTAGCAAGCTCTGGGGCCAACGTCCTGACTTTC.

This clonotype was recorded a few times. The chain recombines TRBV20-1 with TRBJ2-5; 14 nucleotides line up with TRBD2. The junction had 18 bases not matched to a gene; V was cut back by 2 bases and J by 7 bases. The CDR3 extends over 19 amino acids. Germline V lookup: CDR1 DFQATT, CDR2 SNEGSKA (reference sequence). CDR3: CSARPQGLAGAQWVWTQYF. The CDR3 DNA follows: TGCAGTGCTAGACCGCAGGGACTAGCGGGAGCTCAGTGGGTCTGGACCCAGTACTTC.

This clonotype came up a few times. This sequence joins TRBV11-3 and TRBJ2-1, with D perhaps matching TRBD1 (5 bases). Germline lookup yields CDR1 SGHNT and CDR2 YENEEA. CDR3 size: 17 residues. V was pared by 3 bases and J by 5 bases, with 20 bases between. The CDR3 region has the DNA TGTGCCAGCAGCTTTGCCGCAGGGCAAACACGAAACAATGAGCAGTTCTTC. Its protein is CASSFAAGQTRNNEQFF.

The chain uses TRBV27 and TRBJ2-3, with unresolved D. Trimming removed 4 bases from V and 4 bases from J, with 9 bases in between. The V gene's germline CDR1 is MNHEY and CDR2 SMNVEV (reference sequence). CDR3 length: 13 residues. This CDR3 is CASSSKVADTQYF. CDR3 nucleotide sequence: TGTGCCAGCAGTTCTAAGGTGGCAGATACGCAGTATTTT.

The chain links TRBV14 to TRBJ2-7; possible D gene TRBD2, 5 bases. The CDR3 has 14 residues. Per germline, CDR1 SGHDN and CDR2 FVKESK. Trimming removed 2 bases at V and 7 bases at J, with 15 bases between. CDR3 sequence (DNA): TGTGCCAGCAGCCAATCATTAGGAGGTGTGGAGCAGTACTTC. This encodes CASSQSLGGVEQYF. Variable domain in full (rest from reference TRBV14 and TRBJ2-7): EAGVTQFPSHSVIEKGQTVTLRCDPISGHDNLYWYRRVMGKEIKFLLHFVKESKQDESGMPNNRFLAERTGGTYSTLKVQPAELEDSGVYFCASSQSLGGVEQYFGPGTRLTVT.

This chain connects TRBV5-1 to TRBJ2-1; 9 bases match TRBD1. Unmatched junction bases numbered 6, after V lost 4 bases and J lost 4 bases. Germline assignment: CDR1 SGHRS and CDR2 YFSETQ. The CDR3 has 15 amino acids. The CDR3 loop reads CASSVLQGAYNEQFF. The CDR3 DNA is TGCGCCAGCAGCGTGCTACAGGGGGCGTACAATGAGCAGTTCTTC.

The rearrangement joins TRBV5-1 to TRBJ2-2, with 7 bases aligning to TRBD1. The CDR3 loop spans 15 amino acids. CDR1 and CDR2 from the germline V gene are SGHRS and YFSETQ. V shed 3 bases and J 3 bases; nucleotides not matched to a gene: 5. The CDR3 bases are TGCGCCAGCAGCTCCAGGGGGAGAGACACCGGGGAGCTGTTTTTT. The encoded protein is CASSSRGRDTGELFF.

The chain combines TRBV20-1 with TRBJ2-5, with D perhaps TRBD1 (5 bases). The CDR3 length is 13 residues. Between the trimmed V and J ends, which lost 5 bases and 5 bases, there was a span of 15 bases. CDR1 DFQATT and CDR2 SNEGSKA come from the germline V gene (reference sequence). The CDR3 bases are TGCAGTGCTTGGGGCCGGGCTGAGGAGACCCAGTACTTC. Its translation is CSAWGRAEETQYF.

The V call is TRBV24-1, the J call TRBJ1-6; a weak D match, TRBD1 (5 bases). The germline V gene encodes CDR1 KGHDR and CDR2 SFDVKD. The CDR3 consists of 12 residues. V gave up 5 bases and J gave up 8 bases, with 6 bases separating them. DNA for the CDR3: TGTGCCACCAGTGCGGGGGATTCACCCCTCCACTTT. Its protein is CATSAGDSPLHF.

J is TRBJ2-1 and V is TRBV6-1, with 11 bases lining up with TRBD2. In germline, CDR1 is MNHNS, CDR2 SASEGT. V was clipped by 6 bases and J by 4 bases; unmatched bases: 8. The CDR3 totals 16 residues. Here the CDR3 reads CASSAPGTSGYNEQFF. CDR3 bases: TGTGCCAGCAGCGCCCCAGGGACTAGCGGATACAATGAGCAGTTCTTC.

In this sample, this clonotype turned up a few times. The chain uses TRBV12-3 or TRBV12-4 and TRBJ1-2, with D uncertain. This CDR3 is 14 amino acids long. V shed 7 bases and J shed 7 bases, with 19 bases lying between them. CDR3 DNA: TGTGCCAGCACCCTCCGGGGTGTCACGGGTGGCTACACCTTC. It is translated as CASTLRGVTGGYTF.

This chain joins TRBV6-6 and TRBJ1-1; D remains ambiguous. In germline, CDR1 is MNHNY, CDR2 SVGAGI (reference sequence). Trimming cost V 6 bases and J 6 bases, with 11 bases left between them. CDR3 size: 12 residues. The CDR3 protein is CASSRNPSEAFF. CDR3 nucleotides: TGTGCCAGCAGCCGCAACCCGTCTGAAGCTTTCTTT.